These 5 T cell receptor beta chains originate from one sample sequenced in a study of blood T cell repertoires in COVID-19. Measured with immunoSEQ multiplex PCR; TCRdb has only the in-frame clones, and not every one. The data hold around 170,000 clones, with roughly 84% observed a single time. The sample taken for sequencing was peripheral blood. These receptors were obtained from a man aged 45-65 years with active or convalescent COVID-19.

CDR3 sequence: CASSLPGWETQYF. CDR3 nucleotides: TGTGCCAGCAGCCTCCCAGGGTGGGAGACCCAGTACTTC. The chain couples TRBV11-2 to TRBJ2-5, with D possibly being TRBD1 (5 bases). This CDR3 is 13 amino acids long. V dropped 5 bases and J dropped 5 bases, with 12 bases sitting between them. CDR1 and CDR2 from the germline V gene are SGHAT and FQNNGV.

This chain links TRBV7-9 with TRBJ2-1; D not certain. Germline V gives CDR1 SEHNR, CDR2 FQNEAQ (reference sequence). V was cut by 2 bases and J by 4 bases, with 6 bases left in between. The CDR3 is 13 amino acids. This CDR3 is CASSLTSYNEQFF. The CDR3 DNA is TGTGCCAGCAGCTTAACCAGTTACAATGAGCAGTTCTTC. The full variable domain, rest sourced from reference TRBV7-9 and TRBJ2-1, is DTGVSQNPRHKITKRGQNVTFRCDPISEHNRLYWYRQTLGQGPEFLTYFQNEAQLEKSRLLSDRFSAERPKGSFSTLEIQRTEQGDSAMYLCASSLTSYNEQFFGPGTRLTVL.

The V and J genes are TRBV4-1 and TRBJ2-7; 9 bases are a match to TRBD2. CDR1 and CDR2 (germline): MGHRA, YSYEKL. The CDR3 totals 17 residues. The V gene end was trimmed by 5 bases and the J gene end by 3 bases; junction bases not matched to a gene: 14. The CDR3 protein is CASSKTPNSGGVYEQYF. CDR3 in DNA: TGCGCCAGCAGCAAAACCCCTAATAGCGGGGGTGTCTACGAGCAGTACTTC.

The chain uses TRBV7-2 and TRBJ1-1, with D maybe TRBD1 (6 bases). The CDR3 extends over 13 amino acids. V lost 8 bases, J lost 4 bases, and 14 bases lay in between. CDR1 and CDR2 (germline): SGHTA, FQGNSA. This CDR3 is CASSGAPGTEAFF. The CDR3 bases are TGTGCCAGCTCAGGGGCGCCGGGCACTGAAGCTTTCTTT.

This clone has a handful of counts. For the CDR3, the DNA is TGTGCCAGCTCACGTACAGGGTCACGCAATCAGCCCCAGCATTTT. Residues: CASSRTGSRNQPQHF. This chain links TRBV18 with TRBJ1-5, with D possibly TRBD1 on 6 matching bases. The CDR3 extends over 15 amino acids. V lost 4 bases and J 2 bases, leaving 12 bases between the germline ends. Per the germline V gene, CDR1 is KGHSH and CDR2 is LQKENI.